A selection of T cell receptor beta chains follows, all from one sample in a study of shared T cell receptors in the human thymus. Clones were read by immunoSEQ multiplex PCR, and TCRdb kept only the in-frame ones, dropping some. The sample lists more than 550,000 clones, approximately 83% occurring once. These sequences were also reported in another study, on human thymus T cells.

The specimen sequenced was thymocytes. All receptors come from a girl younger than two with a congenital heart defect. Each CDR3 is given with its conserved first and last residue. The order of the fields is J gene, V gene, clone size, D gene, CDR3 DNA, CDR3 protein. The D gene is left open where the match is weak. Clone size is stated in some rows and not others, as once, few, many or a class when expanded.

j_call: TRBJ1-3
v_call: TRBV4-1
clone_size: .
d_call: .
cdr3_nt: TGCGCCAGCAGCCAAGATTTACCAGGGCTCCCCACGAGCTCTGGAAACACCATATATTTT
cdr3_aa: CASSQDLPGLPTSSGNTIYF

j_call: TRBJ2-7
v_call: TRBV5-1
clone_size: .
d_call: .
cdr3_nt: TGCGCCAGCAGCTTGGCCCCACAGGGTCCGACGGACGAGCAGTACTTC
cdr3_aa: CASSLAPQGPTDEQYF

j_call: TRBJ2-3
v_call: TRBV7-8
clone_size: once
d_call: .
cdr3_nt: TGTGCCAGCAGACCACTAAGACTCTCTAGCACAGATACGCAGTATTTT
cdr3_aa: CASRPLRLSSTDTQYF

j_call: TRBJ1-1
v_call: TRBV12-5
clone_size: .
d_call: .
cdr3_nt: TGTGCTAGTGGTTTGTTCGACCGCAGGGCCAACACTGAAGCTTTCTTT
cdr3_aa: CASGLFDRRANTEAFF

j_call: TRBJ2-7
v_call: TRBV7-6
clone_size: .
d_call: .
cdr3_nt: TGTGCCAGCAGCTTAGCGCACGGTCCCTACGAGCAGTACTTC
cdr3_aa: CASSLAHGPYEQYF

j_call: TRBJ1-5
v_call: TRBV27
clone_size: .
d_call: .
cdr3_nt: TGTGCCAGCAGTCCAACTTGGGAGGGGGTACCCCATTATAGCAATCAGCCCCAGCATTTT
cdr3_aa: CASSPTWEGVPHYSNQPQHF

j_call: TRBJ2-2
v_call: TRBV10-1
clone_size: few
d_call: .
cdr3_nt: TGCGCCAGCAGTGGCGGGTACACCGGGGAGCTGTTTTTT
cdr3_aa: CASSGGYTGELFF

j_call: TRBJ1-6
v_call: TRBV27
clone_size: few
d_call: .
cdr3_nt: TGTGCCAGCAGTTGGGGGTGGGGGGGGCTCGAGGATTCACCCCTCCACTTT
cdr3_aa: CASSWGWGGLEDSPLHF

j_call: TRBJ2-3
v_call: TRBV2
clone_size: .
d_call: .
cdr3_nt: TGTGCCAGCAGTCCCGGGACCCCTTCCCCCGGGGGAGATACGCAGTATTTT
cdr3_aa: CASSPGTPSPGGDTQYF

j_call: TRBJ2-7
v_call: TRBV11-3
clone_size: .
d_call: TRBD1
cdr3_nt: TGTGCCAGCAGCTTAGGCCCCCCGGGACAGGGGTGCGAGCAGTACTTC
cdr3_aa: CASSLGPPGQGCEQYF

j_call: TRBJ2-2
v_call: TRBV10-3
clone_size: .
d_call: .
cdr3_nt: TGTGCCATCAGTGTAAGGGCAGGGAGGACCGGGGAGCTGTTTTTT
cdr3_aa: CAISVRAGRTGELFF

j_call: TRBJ2-7
v_call: TRBV11-2
clone_size: .
d_call: .
cdr3_nt: TGTGCCAGCAGCTTTTACTTCCCGGGCAGGGCCCACGAGCAGTACTTC
cdr3_aa: CASSFYFPGRAHEQYF

j_call: TRBJ1-2
v_call: TRBV27
clone_size: .
d_call: TRBD1
cdr3_nt: TGTGCCAGCAGTTTAACCACAGGGGGTCCGGGGGACCAAGGGGGCTACACCTTC
cdr3_aa: CASSLTTGGPGDQGGYTF

j_call: TRBJ2-5
v_call: TRBV5-8
clone_size: .
d_call: .
cdr3_nt: TGTGCCAGCAGCCTCCCTCGAGAGCGGAGCCAAGAGACCCAGTACTTC
cdr3_aa: CASSLPRERSQETQYF

j_call: TRBJ1-1
v_call: TRBV14
clone_size: .
d_call: TRBD1
cdr3_nt: TGTGCCAGTAGTACGGGACAGGGAGTGTACGCCACTGAAGCTTTCTTT
cdr3_aa: CASSTGQGVYATEAFF

j_call: TRBJ2-7
v_call: TRBV2
clone_size: .
d_call: .
cdr3_nt: TGTGCCAGCAGAACGGGACACCTCTACGAGCAGTACTTC
cdr3_aa: CASRTGHLYEQYF

j_call: TRBJ1-1
v_call: TRBV4-1
clone_size: few
d_call: TRBD1
cdr3_nt: TGCGCCAGCAGCCAAGACTCGGAGGGACAGATCACTGAAGCTTTCTTT
cdr3_aa: CASSQDSEGQITEAFF

j_call: TRBJ2-5
v_call: TRBV11-2
clone_size: .
d_call: .
cdr3_nt: TGTGCCAGCAGTCCTAGGTGGGGCGGCCAAGAGACCCAGTACTTC
cdr3_aa: CASSPRWGGQETQYF

j_call: TRBJ1-5
v_call: TRBV28
clone_size: .
d_call: TRBD1
cdr3_nt: TGTGCCAGCAGGAGCAGGGGGTTTGTGGGCAATCAGCCCCAGCATTTT
cdr3_aa: CASRSRGFVGNQPQHF

j_call: TRBJ2-2
v_call: TRBV7-9
clone_size: .
d_call: TRBD1
cdr3_nt: TGTGCCAGCAGCCCTAGGACAGGAAAAACCGGGGAGCTGTTTTTT
cdr3_aa: CASSPRTGKTGELFF

j_call: TRBJ2-3
v_call: TRBV10-3
clone_size: once
d_call: .
cdr3_nt: TGTGCCTCAAGAGGACAGTGCACCCTTTCTAGCACAGATACGCAGTATTTT
cdr3_aa: CASRGQCTLSSTDTQYF

j_call: TRBJ1-2
v_call: TRBV10-3
clone_size: .
d_call: .
cdr3_nt: TGTGCCATCAGTGAGAGGACAACCTATGGCTACACCTTC
cdr3_aa: CAISERTTYGYTF

j_call: TRBJ1-1
v_call: TRBV5-1
clone_size: .
d_call: TRBD1
cdr3_nt: TGCGCCAGCAGCTTGGACAGGGGAAATGTATGGACTGAAGCTTTCTTT
cdr3_aa: CASSLDRGNVWTEAFF

j_call: TRBJ2-5
v_call: TRBV11-2
clone_size: once
d_call: .
cdr3_nt: TGTGCCAGCAGCTGGGCCAGGGGTGAGACCCAGTACTTC
cdr3_aa: CASSWARGETQYF

j_call: TRBJ1-5
v_call: TRBV7-8
clone_size: .
d_call: .
cdr3_nt: TGTGCCAGCAGCCCCGGGCCACAGGTAAAAGGGCCCCAGCATTTT
cdr3_aa: CASSPGPQVKGPQHF

j_call: TRBJ2-3
v_call: TRBV15
clone_size: .
d_call: .
cdr3_nt: TGTGCCACCAGCAGGGAAAGCAAGGGCCAGGGGCCAGATACGCAGTATTTT
cdr3_aa: CATSRESKGQGPDTQYF

j_call: TRBJ2-7
v_call: TRBV18
clone_size: .
d_call: .
cdr3_nt: TGTGCCAGCTCACGACAGGTCAGAACCTACGAGCAGTACTTC
cdr3_aa: CASSRQVRTYEQYF

j_call: TRBJ1-1
v_call: TRBV5-1
clone_size: .
d_call: .
cdr3_nt: TGCGCCAGCAGCTTAGGGGTGGACCGGAACACTGAAGCTTTCTTT
cdr3_aa: CASSLGVDRNTEAFF

j_call: TRBJ2-3
v_call: TRBV4-1
clone_size: .
d_call: .
cdr3_nt: TGCGCCAGCAGCCAAGATCGCGAGTTCACAGATACGCAGTATTTT
cdr3_aa: CASSQDREFTDTQYF

j_call: TRBJ1-2
v_call: TRBV6-4
clone_size: .
d_call: .
cdr3_nt: TGTGCCAGCAGCGCCGCAGGGTCAGATGGCTACACCTTC
cdr3_aa: CASSAAGSDGYTF

j_call: TRBJ2-1
v_call: TRBV10-3
clone_size: .
d_call: TRBD2
cdr3_nt: TGTGCCATCAGTGAGTCGGTGTCGGGGTTTCTAGCGGGTGGATCCTACAATGAGCAGTTCTTC
cdr3_aa: CAISESVSGFLAGGSYNEQFF

j_call: TRBJ1-2
v_call: TRBV5-1
clone_size: few
d_call: .
cdr3_nt: TGCGCCAGCACTCCTACTGGACTGAACTATGGCTACACCTTC
cdr3_aa: CASTPTGLNYGYTF

j_call: TRBJ1-1
v_call: TRBV10-2
clone_size: .
d_call: .
cdr3_nt: TGCGCCAGCAGTGAGGAGGTAAACACTGAAGCTTTCTTT
cdr3_aa: CASSEEVNTEAFF

j_call: TRBJ2-3
v_call: TRBV18
clone_size: .
d_call: .
cdr3_nt: TGTGCCAGCTCACCTCAGATAGGGGCCCCGGCAGATACGCAGTATTTT
cdr3_aa: CASSPQIGAPADTQYF

j_call: TRBJ2-1
v_call: TRBV4-3
clone_size: .
d_call: TRBD2
cdr3_nt: TGCGCCAGCAGCCAAGAACGCGGGGGCTCCTACAATGAGCAGTTCTTC
cdr3_aa: CASSQERGGSYNEQFF

j_call: TRBJ2-7
v_call: TRBV6-5
clone_size: .
d_call: .
cdr3_nt: TGTGCCAGCAGTTACAGGGGTCCTCGCTACGAGCAGTACTTC
cdr3_aa: CASSYRGPRYEQYF

j_call: TRBJ2-7
v_call: TRBV27
clone_size: once
d_call: TRBD1
cdr3_nt: TGTGCCAGCAATGGAACTCCGGGACAGGGCCCCTACGAGCAGTACTTC
cdr3_aa: CASNGTPGQGPYEQYF

j_call: TRBJ2-3
v_call: TRBV2
clone_size: .
d_call: TRBD2
cdr3_nt: TGTGCCAGCAGTGGAAGACTAGCAGCTAACCGGGATACGCAGTATTTT
cdr3_aa: CASSGRLAANRDTQYF

j_call: TRBJ2-5
v_call: TRBV27
clone_size: once
d_call: .
cdr3_nt: TGTGCCAGCAGTTTAAATTTTGGGGCGGCGGGGATCCAAGAGACCCAGTACTTC
cdr3_aa: CASSLNFGAAGIQETQYF

j_call: TRBJ1-3
v_call: TRBV29-1
clone_size: .
d_call: .
cdr3_nt: TGCAGCGTTGTGGGGACACTCAATGAATCTGGAAACACCATATATTTT
cdr3_aa: CSVVGTLNESGNTIYF

j_call: TRBJ1-2
v_call: TRBV5-1
clone_size: .
d_call: .
cdr3_nt: TGCGCCACCGGCGGGGGGGAAGATGGCTACACCTTC
cdr3_aa: CATGGGEDGYTF

j_call: TRBJ1-1
v_call: TRBV6-1
clone_size: .
d_call: .
cdr3_nt: TGTGCCAGTTCGGGAGGACCTGAAGCTTTCTTT
cdr3_aa: CASSGGPEAFF

j_call: TRBJ1-2
v_call: TRBV28
clone_size: .
d_call: .
cdr3_nt: TGTGCCAGCAGACGAAGGACATTATATAACTATGGCTACACCTTC
cdr3_aa: CASRRRTLYNYGYTF

j_call: TRBJ1-1
v_call: TRBV6-5
clone_size: .
d_call: .
cdr3_nt: TGTGCCAGCACCCCCGGCTTGGACAGTCCTGAAGCTTTCTTT
cdr3_aa: CASTPGLDSPEAFF

j_call: TRBJ1-2
v_call: TRBV25-1
clone_size: .
d_call: TRBD1
cdr3_nt: TGTGCCAGCAGTGGCTACAGGGGGCTCGGCTACACCTTC
cdr3_aa: CASSGYRGLGYTF

j_call: TRBJ1-1
v_call: TRBV7-6
clone_size: .
d_call: .
cdr3_nt: TGTGCCAGCAGCCCCCCGCGGGACACTGAAGCTTTCTTT
cdr3_aa: CASSPPRDTEAFF

j_call: TRBJ2-7
v_call: TRBV28
clone_size: .
d_call: TRBD2
cdr3_nt: TGTGCCAGCAGTTCACCCCAAAGTAGACTAGCTCACTACGAGCAGTACTTC
cdr3_aa: CASSSPQSRLAHYEQYF

j_call: TRBJ1-4
v_call: TRBV4-1
clone_size: .
d_call: .
cdr3_nt: TGCGCCAGCAGCCGAACGCGGGCGGAGGATGAAAAACTGTTTTTT
cdr3_aa: CASSRTRAEDEKLFF

j_call: TRBJ2-1
v_call: TRBV11-3
clone_size: .
d_call: TRBD1
cdr3_nt: TGTGCCAGCAGCCGAGGGGGTGGACAGGGGGGCAACAATGAGCAGTTCTTC
cdr3_aa: CASSRGGGQGGNNEQFF

j_call: TRBJ2-7
v_call: TRBV18
clone_size: .
d_call: TRBD1
cdr3_nt: TGTGCCAGCTCACCGGGACAGGAGCGGTACGAGCAGTACTTC
cdr3_aa: CASSPGQERYEQYF

j_call: TRBJ1-1
v_call: TRBV12-5
clone_size: .
d_call: .
cdr3_nt: TGTGCTAGTGGTTTGGTAGCTGCTGAAGCTTTCTTT
cdr3_aa: CASGLVAAEAFF

j_call: TRBJ2-7
v_call: TRBV28
clone_size: few
d_call: TRBD1
cdr3_nt: TGTGCCAGCAGTTTCGCCATACAGGGGTTCAACGAGCAGTACTTC
cdr3_aa: CASSFAIQGFNEQYF

j_call: TRBJ1-4
v_call: TRBV6-5
clone_size: .
d_call: .
cdr3_nt: TGTGCCAGCAGCGAAAAAAGAGGGGAAAAACTGTTTTTT
cdr3_aa: CASSEKRGEKLFF